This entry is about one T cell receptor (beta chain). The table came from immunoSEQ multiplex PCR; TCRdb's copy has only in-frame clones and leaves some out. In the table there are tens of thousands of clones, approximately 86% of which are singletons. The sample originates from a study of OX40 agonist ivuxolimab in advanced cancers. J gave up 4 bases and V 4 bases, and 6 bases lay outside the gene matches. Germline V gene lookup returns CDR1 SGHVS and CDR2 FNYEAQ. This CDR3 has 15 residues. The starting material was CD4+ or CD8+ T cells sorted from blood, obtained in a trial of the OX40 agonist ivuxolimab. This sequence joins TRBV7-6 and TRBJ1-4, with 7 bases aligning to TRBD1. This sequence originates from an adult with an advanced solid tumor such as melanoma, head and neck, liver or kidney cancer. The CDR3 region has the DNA TGTGCCAGCAGCTCCACCTGGGACAGTAATGAAAAACTGTTTTTT. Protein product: CASSSTWDSNEKLFF.